This is a list of T cell receptor beta chains from one sample in a study of T-cell memory formation after mild COVID-19. One entry per CDR3 protein results from TCRdb running MiXCR on the 5' RACE reads. The sample records roughly 510,000 distinct CDR3 sequences, 15% to 20% being singletons. The sample comprised PBMCs or a T cell subset sorted from them (not recorded which). These receptor sequences come from an adult woman who had mild COVID-19 (a few samples of this study predate the infection). Cell type and time point are not known. Both conserved end residues are part of each CDR3. D genes are given only for firm matches. The size of a clone is reported for some rows only, either as once, few or many, or as a class for expanded clones.

j_call d_call clone_size v_call cdr3_nt cdr3_aa
TRBJ2-7 - - TRBV4-1 TGCGCCAGCAGCGCCCCTGGTTGGGAGCAGTACTTC CASSAPGWEQYF
TRBJ1-2 - - TRBV6-5 TGTGCCAGCAGAAGGACAGTTCAGTCTAACTATGGCTACACCTTC CASRRTVQSNYGYTF
TRBJ2-5 TRBD2 few TRBV4-3 TGCGCCAGCAGTATTAACACGGCGGGAGAAGAGACCCAGTACTTC CASSINTAGEETQYF
TRBJ2-7 - once TRBV4-1 TGCGCCAGCAGCCGAAGTGGGACGGGAGCCTACGAGCAGTACTTC CASSRSGTGAYEQYF
TRBJ2-3 TRBD2 few TRBV6-5 TGTGCCCCAAGAGCGGGGGGCCACACAGATACGCAGTATTTT CAPRAGGHTDTQYF
TRBJ2-5 - - TRBV29-1 TGCAGCGTGCGGACGCGGACGGAAGAGACCCAGTACTTC CSVRTRTEETQYF
TRBJ2-7 - - TRBV5-6 TGTGCCAGCAGCTTGATAGGGGGAGAGCAGTACTTC CASSLIGGEQYF
TRBJ2-1 - few TRBV9 TGTGCCAGCAGCGCAGGTGTCCAGGTGACCTACAATGAGCAGTTCTTC CASSAGVQVTYNEQFF
TRBJ2-7 TRBD1 - TRBV29-1 TGCAGCGTTGAAGAGCAATTAGGACAGGGGGCCTACGAGCAGTACTTC CSVEEQLGQGAYEQYF
TRBJ2-7 TRBD2 few TRBV27 TGTGCCAGCAGTATAACTAGCGCCTACGAGCAGTACTTC CASSITSAYEQYF
TRBJ1-1 - few TRBV28 TGTGCCAGCAGTTTTCCGGAGGGCACTGAAGCTTTCTTT CASSFPEGTEAFF
TRBJ2-1 TRBD2 - TRBV7-8 TGTGCCAGCAGCCCCCGAGGCGGGAGAAGCTCCTACAATGAGCAGTTCTTC CASSPRGGRSSYNEQFF
TRBJ2-1 TRBD2 many TRBV4-2 TGTGCCAGCAGCCGGGGACTAGCGGGAGGGCTCGGCCACAATGAGCAGTTCTTC CASSRGLAGGLGHNEQFF
TRBJ2-3 TRBD2 - TRBV6-5 TGTGCCAGCAGTCGTTTGAGGACTAGCGGGGACACAGATACGCAGTATTTT CASSRLRTSGDTDTQYF
TRBJ2-1 - - TRBV2 TGTGCCAGCAGTGAAGACAGCTACAATGAGCAGTTCTTC CASSEDSYNEQFF
TRBJ2-7 - few TRBV7-2 TGTGCCAGCAGCACAACAATCGAGCAGTACTTC CASSTTIEQYF
TRBJ2-1 TRBD2 few TRBV20-1 TGCAGTGCTCGCTTAGCGGGAGCGACCAATGAGCAGTTCTTC CSARLAGATNEQFF
TRBJ2-5 - - TRBV6-5 TGTGCCAGCAGTAAGACGGGCGTTGGAACACAAGAGACCCAGTACTTC CASSKTGVGTQETQYF
TRBJ2-3 - few TRBV21-1 TGTGCCAGCAGCAAAGAAGGGACTAGCGGGAGGAACGCAGATACGCAGTATTTT CASSKEGTSGRNADTQYF
TRBJ2-3 - - TRBV27 TGTGCCAGCAGTTTAGAGGCAGGGAGCACAGATACGCAGTATTTT CASSLEAGSTDTQYF
TRBJ2-7 - - TRBV2 TGTGCCAGCGGAATAGGAGAACAAACCTACGAGCAGTACTTC CASGIGEQTYEQYF
TRBJ2-5 - - TRBV6-5 TGTGCCAGCGGGCGGCCACAAGAGACCCAGTACTTC CASGRPQETQYF
TRBJ1-1 - many TRBV12-3/TRBV12-4 TGTGCCAGCAGCGGGGGGGCAGCGAACACTGAAGCTTTCTTT CASSGGAANTEAFF
TRBJ1-2 TRBD1 - TRBV29-1 TGCAGCGTTGAAGTGGAAGGGGGCTGGTATGGCTGCACCTTC CSVEVEGGWYGCTF
TRBJ2-3 TRBD2 - TRBV6-4 TGTGCCAGCAGCCCCCAAGCGGGGGGTGGAGATACGCAGTATTTT CASSPQAGGGDTQYF
TRBJ2-7 TRBD1 few TRBV4-1 TGCGCCAGCAGCCAAGACTCCCCAGGGGGCGGCCTAAGGTACGAGCAGTACTTC CASSQDSPGGGLRYEQYF
TRBJ1-1 TRBD1 few TRBV10-3 TGTGCCATCAGTGGCCCGGGACAGGGGAACACTGAAGCTTTCTTT CAISGPGQGNTEAFF
TRBJ2-7 TRBD1 few TRBV11-2 TGTGCCAGCAGCGTCCAAACAGGGGTAGGCTACGAGCAGTACTTC CASSVQTGVGYEQYF
TRBJ2-7 - - TRBV27 TGTGCCAGCAGTTTCGGGCAGGGGTCGAACTACGAGCAGTACTTC CASSFGQGSNYEQYF
TRBJ2-3 - few TRBV7-9 TGTGCCAGCAGCTTATGGACGGGGGACGCAGATACGCAGTATTTT CASSLWTGDADTQYF
TRBJ2-3 - few TRBV12-3/TRBV12-4 TGTGCCACCCGAACGTGGACTCGACAGGCTACGCAGTATTTT CATRTWTRQATQYF
TRBJ1-1 TRBD1 - TRBV5-1 TGCGCCAGCAGCTTCAGACAGGGTTTTACTGAAGCTTTCTTT CASSFRQGFTEAFF
TRBJ2-3 - - TRBV20-1 TGCAGTGCTAGAGATTTCACCGACCAGGGGCGCGAGGCAGCACAGGATACGCAGTATTTT CSARDFTDQGREAAQDTQYF
TRBJ1-2 - few TRBV7-3 TGTGCCAGCAGCTTGGCGCAGGGCTATGGCTACACCTTC CASSLAQGYGYTF
TRBJ2-3 - few TRBV12-3/TRBV12-4 TGTGCCAGCAGTTTGGGCGGGGACGCAGATACGCAGTATTTT CASSLGGDADTQYF
TRBJ2-2 - - TRBV29-1 TGCAGCGTTGCGCATGGTGCCGGGGAGCTGTTTTTT CSVAHGAGELFF
TRBJ1-1 - few TRBV3-1 TGTGCCAGCAGCCAAGATCTGTGGACTGAAGCTTTCTTT CASSQDLWTEAFF